Given below is one TCR beta chain in context. Its antigen is not known. The sample is drawn from a study of blood T cells in healthy people across ages. Study findings and constraints: When set beside aged donors, long-lived donors presented more naive CD4+ cells and higher diversity.

CDR1 and CDR2 from the germline V gene are SGHTA and FQGNSA. The CDR3 runs 15 residues. Between the trimmed V and J ends, which lost 5 bases and 4 bases, there was a span of 17 bases. Sample-barcoded 5' priming and a J-beta primer mix drove a second PCR of about 6 to 11 cycles. MiXCR, run by TCRdb on the 5' RACE reads, gives a single entry per CDR3 protein. The sample contains roughly 800,000 distinct CDR3 sequences, about 62% of which appear only once. Source material: blood. The chain combines TRBV7-2 with TRBJ2-5; maybe TRBD2 (6 bases). The receptor was derived from a man aged 25 to 45 in good health. Here the CDR3 reads CASSPSGGITETQYF. CDR3 nucleotides: TGTGCCAGCAGCCCCTCCGGAGGGATCACAGAGACCCAGTACTTC.